The clone carrying this T cell receptor beta chain was observed a single time. Its antigen remains unknown. Repertoires were generated with immunoSEQ multiplex PCR, while TCRdb's copy carries only in-frame clones and drops some. The table lists 25,000 to 35,000 clones, roughly 88% of them singletons. V was shortened by 2 bases and J by 3 bases, with 18 bases between the two germline ends. The CDR3 extends over 17 amino acids. CDR1 is SGHDT and CDR2 is YYEEEE in the germline V gene. The data are from a study of lymphopenia after photon versus proton radiotherapy. Whole-study results and caveats: Post-nadir diversity loss with photons came from oligoclonal expansion, particularly CD8+ Temra cells.

The receptor comes from a woman between 45 and 60 years old with pancreatic cancer. The starting material was peripheral blood, obtained from a patient treated with photon-based radiotherapy. The chain joins TRBV5-6 to TRBJ1-5; maybe TRBD1 (5 bases). CDR3 region: CASSFWTPRKPNQPQHF. Here the CDR3 DNA reads TGTGCCAGCAGCTTTTGGACACCTCGCAAGCCCAATCAGCCCCAGCATTTT.